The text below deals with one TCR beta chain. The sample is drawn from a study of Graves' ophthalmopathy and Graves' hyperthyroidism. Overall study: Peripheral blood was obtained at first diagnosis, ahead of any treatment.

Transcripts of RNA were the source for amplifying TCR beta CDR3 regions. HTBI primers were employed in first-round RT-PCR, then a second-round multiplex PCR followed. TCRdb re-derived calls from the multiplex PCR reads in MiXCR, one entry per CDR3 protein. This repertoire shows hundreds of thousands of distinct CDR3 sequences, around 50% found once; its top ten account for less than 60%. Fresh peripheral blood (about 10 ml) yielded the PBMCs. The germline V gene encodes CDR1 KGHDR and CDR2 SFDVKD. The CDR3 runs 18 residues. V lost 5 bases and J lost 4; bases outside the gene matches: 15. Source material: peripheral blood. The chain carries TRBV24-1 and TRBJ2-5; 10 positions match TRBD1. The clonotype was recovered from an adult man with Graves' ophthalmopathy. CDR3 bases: TGTGCCACCAGTGGAAACTCCCCGGACAGGGGGATGAGAGAGACCCAGTACTTC. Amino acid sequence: CATSGNSPDRGMRETQYF.